The present entry profiles one TCR beta chain with its context. Its target is not known. PBMCs were stained for CD3, CD4 and CD8, and CD4+ and CD8+ T cells were sorted. RNA, once extracted, was reverse transcribed into cDNA for use as the sequencing template. The assay was immunoSEQ multiplex PCR, and TCRdb's table has in-frame clones only and misses some. The sample has 150,000 to 200,000 clones; 50% to 60% are singletons. This sample is part of a study of CD8+ T cells in alopecia areata. Study-wide results and caveats: Patients displayed less clarity in TCR sharing than mice, a finding possibly related to HLA. Clonality in lesional scalp, especially alopecia totalis/universalis, exceeded that of normal scalp. Sequence data from scalp samples additionally include resident alphabeta T cells of normal skin.

Germline V gene data show CDR1 as MNHNY and CDR2 as SVGAGI (reference sequence). The V and J ends lost 6 bases and 1 base, in that order; junction bases with no gene match: 4. This CDR3 has 14 residues. V gene TRBV6-6 combines with J gene TRBJ2-7; 9 bases map to TRBD2. Specimen: CD4+ T cells sorted from blood. The TCR originated in a human donor in good health. The CDR3 region has the DNA TGTGCCAGCAGACTGACTAGCGGATCCTACGAGCAGTACTTC. Protein: CASRLTSGSYEQYF.